This T cell receptor beta chain was identified in a study of T cells in Graves' hyperthyroidism and ophthalmopathy. Study-level points and caveats: Also found in blood were most expanded thyroid clonotypes above 0.001. Ophthalmopathy and stable hyperthyroidism were told apart by a 13 V-J model.

The CDR3 regions of TCR beta were amplified from RNA transcripts. When the TCR CDR3 underwent first-round RT-PCR, the HTBI primer set was used. TCRdb re-analysed the multiplex PCR reads in MiXCR, keeping a single row per CDR3 protein. The table lists fewer than 900,000 distinct CDR3 sequences, 16% of them singletons. Germline V gene data show CDR1 as MNHNS and CDR2 as SASEGT. Trimming removed 5 bases from V and 6 bases from J; junction bases left unmatched: 9. The CDR3 is 16 amino acids. For Graves' hyperthyroidism to be stable, ophthalmopathy could not progress within 18 months. Subjects aged 18 to 65 presented with newly diagnosed hyperthyroidism of less than 2 months' duration. Concerning this clonotype itself: What it recognizes is unknown.

The TCR sequence derives from a young man with Graves' hyperthyroidism. The gene calls are TRBV6-1 and TRBJ2-3; TRBD1 matches 12 bases. The sequencing input was blood. Written as DNA, the CDR3 is TGTGCCAGCAGTCCCCCCGGGACAGGGGGCTCGGATACGCAGTATTTT. Residues: CASSPPGTGGSDTQYF.